A selection of T cell receptor beta chains follows, all from one sample in a study of control samples from healthy donors and cancer patients. Generated by immunoSEQ multiplex PCR, the TCRdb table keeps only in-frame clones and is missing some. The sample has around 110,000 clones, roughly 91% seen once. Sequenced sample: blood. The receptors derive from a woman aged 70-85 years in good health. Both conserved end residues are part of each CDR3. A D gene is named only where the DNA matches it firmly. Clone size is stated in some rows and not others, as once, few, many or a class when expanded.

j_call v_call clone_size d_call cdr3_aa cdr3_nt
TRBJ2-5 TRBV4-1 - - CASSQDRDLETQYF TGCGCCAGCAGCCAAGATCGGGACTTAGAGACCCAGTACTTC
TRBJ2-5 TRBV5-1 - TRBD2 CASSSGTSGGRVAQYF TGCGCCAGCAGCTCCGGGACTAGCGGGGGCCGCGTGGCCCAGTACTTC
TRBJ2-1 TRBV11-2 - TRBD2 CASSLVRLAGNEQFF TGTGCCAGCAGCTTAGTGCGGCTAGCGGGGAATGAGCAGTTCTTC
TRBJ1-2 TRBV6-5 - - CASSYGNYGYTF TGTGCCAGCAGTTACGGAAACTATGGCTACACCTTC
TRBJ1-2 TRBV19 - - CASSTSGMGYTF TGTGCCAGTAGTACCTCAGGGATGGGCTACACCTTC
TRBJ1-6 TRBV25-1 once - CASSEGEVGIPPLHF TGTGCCAGCAGTGAGGGGGAGGTGGGGATTCCACCCCTCCACTTT
TRBJ1-1 TRBV3-1/TRBV3-2 - - CASSPGTWILNTEAFF TGTGCCAGCAGCCCCGGGACCTGGATCCTGAACACTGAAGCTTTCTTT
TRBJ1-3 TRBV7-3 - TRBD1 CASSPGWGTASGNTIYF TGTGCCAGCAGCCCGGGGTGGGGGACAGCCTCTGGAAACACCATATATTTT
TRBJ1-2 TRBV7-8 - TRBD1 CASSLSDREEGFYGYTF TGTGCCAGCAGCTTAAGCGACAGGGAGGAGGGGTTCTATGGCTACACCTTC
TRBJ1-5 TRBV20-1 few - CSARVGQPQHF TGCAGTGCTAGAGTGGGTCAGCCCCAGCATTTT
TRBJ2-5 TRBV11-2 once - CASSLAQDAGTQYF TGTGCCAGCAGCTTAGCCCAGGACGCGGGGACCCAGTACTTC
TRBJ2-7 TRBV5-5 few - CASSLGGGWYEQYF TGTGCCAGCAGCTTGGGGGGGGGCTGGTACGAGCAGTACTTC
TRBJ2-2 TRBV11-2 - TRBD1 CASSLRPETGSGELFF TGTGCCAGCAGCTTACGGCCTGAGACAGGGAGTGGGGAGCTGTTTTTT
TRBJ1-2 TRBV16 - - CASSQSPGLGYGYTF TGTGCCAGCAGCCAATCACCGGGGCTTGGGTATGGCTACACCTTC
TRBJ2-3 TRBV20-1 - TRBD2 CSASGLAGVSDTQYF TGCAGTGCTAGTGGGCTAGCGGGGGTGTCAGATACGCAGTATTTT
TRBJ2-5 TRBV7-2 - TRBD2 CASSFQRGEETQYF TGTGCCAGCAGCTTCCAGCGGGGGGAAGAGACCCAGTACTTC
TRBJ2-5 TRBV2 - TRBD2 CASSVPRELAGIQETQYF TGTGCCAGCAGTGTCCCCCGGGAGCTAGCGGGGATCCAAGAGACCCAGTACTTC
TRBJ2-2 TRBV5-5 - - CASTPGTGWIAGGTGELFF TGTGCCAGCACCCCCGGGACAGGGTGGATAGCGGGGGGCACCGGGGAGCTGTTTTTT
TRBJ1-4 TRBV21-1 - - CASSNWEGKLFF TGTGCCAGCAGCAACTGGGAGGGAAAACTGTTTTTT
TRBJ1-1 TRBV6-6 - - CASNYRESNTEAFF TGTGCCAGCAATTACAGGGAATCGAACACTGAAGCTTTCTTT
TRBJ2-1 TRBV6-5 - - CASSYSAGSYNEQFF TGTGCCAGCAGTTACTCTGCGGGGTCCTACAATGAGCAGTTCTTC
TRBJ1-6 TRBV2 - TRBD1 CASSRDRPHSPLHF TGTGCCAGCAGTCGGGACAGGCCCCATTCACCCCTCCACTTT
TRBJ2-2 TRBV5-1 - - CASSLSQGNTGELFF TGCGCCAGCAGCTTGTCACAAGGGAACACCGGGGAGCTGTTTTTT
TRBJ2-1 TRBV6-6 - TRBD2 CASSPLAGSGGNEQFF TGTGCCAGCAGTCCCCTAGCGGGGTCCGGGGGGAATGAGCAGTTCTTC
TRBJ1-2 TRBV5-6 - - CASSKRRLYGYTF TGTGCCAGCAGCAAAAGACGGTTATATGGCTACACCTTC
TRBJ1-2 TRBV6-5 - TRBD1 CASRRGAGSYGYTF TGTGCCAGCCGCAGGGGGGCAGGATCCTATGGCTACACCTTC
TRBJ2-3 TRBV29-1 - TRBD1 CSVPQGDTQYF TGCAGCGTCCCACAGGGGGATACGCAGTATTTT
TRBJ1-6 TRBV10-2 - - CASSLPRGRLDAPHF TGCGCCAGCAGCCTTCCCCGGGGACGCCTCGACGCCCCTCACTTT
TRBJ2-1 TRBV4-3 once TRBD1 CASSHYGQGFDNEQFF TGCGCCAGCAGCCACTATGGACAGGGGTTCGACAATGAGCAGTTCTTC
TRBJ1-2 TRBV6-5 once - CASSLEIYGYTF TGTGCCAGCAGCCTTGAGATCTATGGCTACACCTTC
TRBJ2-2 TRBV5-4 - TRBD2 CASSPGLAFSGELFF TGTGCCAGCAGCCCGGGACTAGCGTTTTCCGGGGAGCTGTTTTTT
TRBJ2-7 TRBV7-2 - TRBD1 CASSLDDRGSYEQYF TGTGCCAGCAGCTTAGATGACAGGGGCTCCTACGAGCAGTACTTC